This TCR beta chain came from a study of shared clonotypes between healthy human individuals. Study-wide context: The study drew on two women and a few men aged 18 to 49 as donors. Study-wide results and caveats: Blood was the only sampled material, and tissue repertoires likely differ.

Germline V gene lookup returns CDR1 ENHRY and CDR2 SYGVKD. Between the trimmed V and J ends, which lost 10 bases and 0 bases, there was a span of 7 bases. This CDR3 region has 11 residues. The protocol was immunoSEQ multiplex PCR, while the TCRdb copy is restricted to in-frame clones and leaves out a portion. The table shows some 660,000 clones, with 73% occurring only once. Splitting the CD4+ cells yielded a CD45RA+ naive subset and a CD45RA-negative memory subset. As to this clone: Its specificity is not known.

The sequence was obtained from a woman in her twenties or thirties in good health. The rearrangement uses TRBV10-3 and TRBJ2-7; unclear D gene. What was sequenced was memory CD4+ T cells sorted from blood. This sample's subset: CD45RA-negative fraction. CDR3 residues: CATQSSYEQYF. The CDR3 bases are TGTGCCACCCAGAGCTCCTACGAGCAGTACTTC.